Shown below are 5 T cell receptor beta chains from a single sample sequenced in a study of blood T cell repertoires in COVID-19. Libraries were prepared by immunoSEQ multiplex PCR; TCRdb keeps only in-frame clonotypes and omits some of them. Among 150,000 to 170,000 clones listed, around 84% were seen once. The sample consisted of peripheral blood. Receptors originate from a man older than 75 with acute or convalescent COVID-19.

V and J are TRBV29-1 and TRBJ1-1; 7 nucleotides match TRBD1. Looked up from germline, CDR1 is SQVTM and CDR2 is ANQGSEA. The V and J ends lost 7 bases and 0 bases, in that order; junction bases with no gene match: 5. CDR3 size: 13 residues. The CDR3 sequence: CSATGALNTEAFF. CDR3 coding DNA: TGCAGCGCTACAGGGGCACTGAACACTGAAGCTTTCTTT.

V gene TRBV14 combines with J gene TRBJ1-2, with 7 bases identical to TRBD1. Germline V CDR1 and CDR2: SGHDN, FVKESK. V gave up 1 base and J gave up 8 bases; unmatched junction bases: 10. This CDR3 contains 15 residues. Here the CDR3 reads CASSQARPQGRGYTF. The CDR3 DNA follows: TGTGCCAGCAGCCAAGCCCGACCACAGGGGCGAGGCTACACCTTC.

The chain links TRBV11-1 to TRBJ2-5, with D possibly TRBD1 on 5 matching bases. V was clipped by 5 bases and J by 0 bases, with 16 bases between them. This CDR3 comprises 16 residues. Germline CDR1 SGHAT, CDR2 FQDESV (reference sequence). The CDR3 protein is CASSVGAGMYQETQYF. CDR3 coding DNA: TGTGCCAGCAGCGTAGGGGCAGGGATGTACCAAGAGACCCAGTACTTC.

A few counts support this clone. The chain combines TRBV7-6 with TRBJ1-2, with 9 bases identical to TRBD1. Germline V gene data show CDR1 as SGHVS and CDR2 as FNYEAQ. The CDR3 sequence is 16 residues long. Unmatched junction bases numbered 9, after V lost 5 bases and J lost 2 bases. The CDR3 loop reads CASSDGQGPTNYGYTF. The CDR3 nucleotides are TGTGCCAGCAGCGATGGACAGGGGCCAACCAACTATGGCTACACCTTC.

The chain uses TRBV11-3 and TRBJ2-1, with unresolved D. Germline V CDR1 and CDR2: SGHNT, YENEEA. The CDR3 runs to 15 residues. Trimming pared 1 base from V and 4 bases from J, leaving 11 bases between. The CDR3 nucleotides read TGTGCCAGCAGCTTAGGCCCCCAGTCGTACAATGAGCAGTTCTTC. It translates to CASSLGPQSYNEQFF. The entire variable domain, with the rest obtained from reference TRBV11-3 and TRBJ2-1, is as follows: EAGVVQSPRYKIIEKKQPVAFWCNPISGHNTLYWYLQNLGQGPELLIRYENEEAVDDSQLPKDRFSAERLKGVDSTLKIQPAELGDSAVYLCASSLGPQSYNEQFFGPGTRLTVL.